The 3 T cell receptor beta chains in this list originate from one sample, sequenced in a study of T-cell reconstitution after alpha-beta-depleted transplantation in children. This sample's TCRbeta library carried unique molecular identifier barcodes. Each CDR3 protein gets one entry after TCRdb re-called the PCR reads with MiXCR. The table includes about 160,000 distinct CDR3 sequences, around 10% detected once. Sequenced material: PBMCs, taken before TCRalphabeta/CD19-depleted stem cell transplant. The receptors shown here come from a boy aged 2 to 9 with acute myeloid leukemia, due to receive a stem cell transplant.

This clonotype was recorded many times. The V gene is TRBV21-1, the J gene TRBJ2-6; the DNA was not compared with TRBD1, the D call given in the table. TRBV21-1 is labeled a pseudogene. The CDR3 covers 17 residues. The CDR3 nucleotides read TGTGCCAGCAGCCAGCCGGCAGGGTGGCCTGGGGCCAACGTCCTGACTTTC. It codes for CASSQPAGWPGANVLTF.

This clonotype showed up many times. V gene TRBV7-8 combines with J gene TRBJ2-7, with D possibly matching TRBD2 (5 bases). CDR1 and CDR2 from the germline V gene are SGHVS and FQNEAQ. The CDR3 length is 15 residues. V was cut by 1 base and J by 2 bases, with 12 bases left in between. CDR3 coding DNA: TGTGCCAGCAGCTTAGGCCTAGCAATCACCTACGAGCAGTACTTC. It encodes CASSLGLAITYEQYF.

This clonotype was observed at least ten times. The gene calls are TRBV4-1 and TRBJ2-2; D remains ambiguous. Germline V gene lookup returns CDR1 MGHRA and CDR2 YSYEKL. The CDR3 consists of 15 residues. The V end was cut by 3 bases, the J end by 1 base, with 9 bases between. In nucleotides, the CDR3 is TGCGCCAGCAGCCAGTTTTACAAGAACACCGGGGAGCTGTTTTTT. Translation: CASSQFYKNTGELFF.